This T cell receptor (beta chain) was retrieved from a study of PD-L1 blockade in urothelial cancer. Study information: Samples came from 3 weeks, at the second dose, and 6 weeks into treatment. Typically, measured as a median, blood samples had approximately 130,000 T cells.

Method: immunoSEQ multiplex PCR; TCRdb's copy keeps in-frame clones and lacks some. The table records about 55,000 clones, roughly 80% of them present only once. Time point meaning: pretreatment peripheral blood. Each patient's cancer was a locally advanced or metastatic urothelial carcinoma. This clone was seen just once. The antigen remains undetermined. Findings and limits, study-wide: Tumor-associated clones in blood expanded more at 3 weeks in durable-benefit patients.

This receptor was obtained from a man aged 45 to 65 with urothelial cancer. The sequencing here drew on PBMCs, taken around atezolizumab (anti-PD-L1) treatment.

The CDR3 sequence is CASSLGGPGGYTF. Written as DNA, the CDR3 is TGTGCCAGCAGCTTGGGGGGGCCGGGTGGCTACACCTTC. The V and J genes are TRBV5-7 and TRBJ1-2; weak D call: TRBD1 (6 bases). TRBV5-7 is an ORF, with its function uncertain. The CDR3 covers 13 residues. V was trimmed by 0 bases and J by 7 bases, leaving 10 bases between them.